The 15 T cell receptor beta chains below all came from one sample that was sequenced in a study of blood T cells in healthy people across ages. The second PCR ran about 6 to 11 cycles with a sample-barcoded 5' primer and J-beta primers. TCRdb re-derived calls from the 5' RACE reads in MiXCR, one entry per CDR3 protein. Of over 1,300,000 distinct CDR3 sequences in the sample, approximately 59% were seen once. Sample: blood. The receptors originated from a man younger than 35 in good health.

The CDR3 region is CASSLGIVRQYF. The DNA of the CDR3 is TGTGCCAGCAGTTTGGGGATAGTCCGGCAGTACTTC. The rearrangement joins TRBV12-3 or TRBV12-4 to TRBJ2-7; D gene ambiguous. V gave up 3 bases and J gave up 9 bases, with 12 bases separating them. This CDR3 comprises 12 residues.

V is TRBV29-1 and J is TRBJ2-1, with 8 bases lining up with TRBD2. The CDR3 totals 15 residues. CDR1 is SQVTM and CDR2 is ANQGSEA in the germline V gene. Losses at the gene ends were 6 bases for V and 9 bases for J; bases not matched to a gene: 16. CDR3 sequence: CSVTPGLGTWGEQFF. CDR3 coding DNA: TGCAGCGTCACACCGGGACTAGGAACGTGGGGTGAGCAGTTCTTC.

The chain recombines TRBV4-3 with TRBJ2-5; 8 bases are a match to TRBD1. The end of the DNA aligns better with TRBJ2-7, so the J call may be wrong. The CDR3 extends over 15 amino acids. Germline-derived CDR1 and CDR2 are LGHNA and YSLEER. The CDR3 loop reads CASSQDRGQGHEQYF. The CDR3 region has the DNA TGCGCCAGCAGCCAAGATCGTGGACAGGGCCACGAGCAGTACTTC.

This sequence joins TRBV9 and TRBJ2-7; 11 bases agree with TRBD2. CDR1 and CDR2 (germline): SGDLS, YYNGEE. V was pared by 3 bases and J by 4 bases, with 6 bases of the junction left unmatched. This CDR3 has 15 residues. The CDR3 here is CASSALAGGRYEQYF. For the CDR3, the DNA is TGTGCCAGCAGCGCTTTAGCGGGAGGGCGGTACGAGCAGTACTTC.

This clonotype was counted only a few times. Germline is not matched at one junction end, which may reflect a read error. The chain uses TRBV12-3 or TRBV12-4 and TRBJ2-7; 10 bases align to TRBD2. This CDR3 spans 14 amino acids. The CDR3 DNA follows: TGTGCCAGCAGTTCATATAGCGGGAGGTACGAGCAGTACTTT. It codes for CASSSYSGRYEQYF.

The CDR3 coding sequence is TGTGCCAGCAGCCAAGACTTCCAGGGGGGGTACAATGAGCAGTTCTTC. Its protein product is CASSQDFQGGYNEQFF. The chain recombines TRBV3-1 with TRBJ2-1; either TRBD1 or TRBD2 may fit D (7 bases each). This CDR3 is 16 amino acids long. Trimming pared 0 bases from V and 4 bases from J, leaving 13 bases between. Per germline, CDR1 LGHDT and CDR2 YNNKEL (reference sequence).

This chain joins TRBV6-1 and TRBJ1-2, with TRBD1 as a possible D gene (5 bases). Trimming shortened V by 1 base and J by 7 bases, and 16 bases separated the two germline ends. Germline CDR1 reads MNHNS; CDR2 reads SASEGT. This CDR3 has 15 residues. The CDR3 reads CASSEVAGLEGGYTF. Here the CDR3 DNA reads TGTGCCAGCAGTGAAGTTGCAGGGCTGGAGGGTGGCTACACCTTC.

The DNA of the CDR3 is TGCAGTAAAGGACTAGCGGGGGGTGAGCAGTTCTTC. Its translation: CSKGLAGGEQFF. The rearrangement links TRBV20-1 to TRBJ2-1; TRBD2 agrees at 14 bases. The CDR3 is made up of 12 amino acids. Germline V gives CDR1 DFQATT, CDR2 SNEGSKA (reference sequence). Trimming took 8 bases from V and 9 from J; bases not matched to a gene: 3.

The chain combines TRBV7-9 with TRBJ2-1; D perhaps matches TRBD1 (6 bases). Trimming pared 5 bases from V and 2 bases from J, leaving 13 bases between. Germline loops: CDR1 SEHNR, CDR2 FQNEAQ (reference sequence). The CDR3 extends over 15 amino acids. CDR3 in amino acids: CASSTRGSPYNEQFF. CDR3 DNA: TGTGCCAGCAGCACCAGGGGATCCCCCTACAATGAGCAGTTCTTC.

V is TRBV14 and J is TRBJ2-2; D is uncertain. V was trimmed by 0 bases and J by 6 bases, leaving 8 bases between them. The CDR3 runs to 14 residues. The germline V gene has CDR1 SGHDN and CDR2 FVKESK. CDR3 loop: CASSQDIVAGELFF. As DNA, the CDR3 is TGTGCCAGCAGCCAAGATATCGTGGCCGGGGAGCTGTTTTTT.

The V call is TRBV25-1, the J call TRBJ2-1; D perhaps matches TRBD2 (6 bases). The CDR3 totals 17 residues. The germline CDR1 and CDR2 sequences are MGHDK and SYGVNS. Between the trimmed V and J ends, which lost 1 base and 0 bases, there was a span of 13 bases. CDR3 sequence (DNA): TGTGCCAGCAGTGAATCGCGCGGGGAAAGCTCCTACAATGAGCAGTTCTTC. Its translation: CASSESRGESSYNEQFF.

This clonotype has just a few counts. This chain links TRBV6-4 with TRBJ2-3; no clear D gene. The CDR3 covers 16 residues. The V gene's germline CDR1 is MRHNA and CDR2 SNTAGT. Trimming took off 6 bases at V and 1 base at J, with 17 bases between the two ends. CDR3 DNA sequence: TGTGCCAGCAGCATCTCCCCCGGGTCTGGCACAGATACGCAGTATTTT. Translated: CASSISPGSGTDTQYF.

This chain uses TRBV20-1 with TRBJ2-5; D unclear. The germline V gene has CDR1 DFQATT and CDR2 SNEGSKA (reference sequence). V was clipped by 3 bases and J by 11 bases, with 13 bases between them. This CDR3 region has 11 residues. The CDR3 loop is CSASLGLKQYF. The CDR3 bases are TGCAGTGCTAGTCTTGGGCTAAAGCAGTACTTC.

This chain connects TRBV2 to TRBJ2-1, with TRBD2 identical over 14 bases. The CDR3 totals 17 residues. Germline CDR1 reads SNHLY; CDR2 reads FYNNEI. J was trimmed by 4 bases and V by 5 bases; bases with no gene match: 7. CDR3 bases: TGTGCCAGCAGTCCCGGGACTAGCGGGAGTGGGTACAATGAGCAGTTCTTC. It yields the protein CASSPGTSGSGYNEQFF.

J is TRBJ2-3 and V is TRBV19; either TRBD1 or TRBD2 may supply D (6 bases each). CDR3 size: 15 residues. Trimming shortened V by 3 bases and J by 6 bases, and 16 bases separated the two germline ends. Per germline, CDR1 LNHDA and CDR2 SQIVND (reference sequence). The CDR3, as DNA: TGTGCCAGTAGTATGGGAGGAGCAACAGGGGATACGCAGTATTTT. Translating gives CASSMGGATGDTQYF.